In this sample, the clone carrying this T cell receptor (beta chain) turned up a few times. The data are from a study of T-cell reconstitution after alpha-beta-depleted transplantation in children. This CDR3 comprises 14 residues. The V gene's germline CDR1 is SGHDT and CDR2 YYEEEE. The V end was cut by 7 bases, the J end by 7 bases, with 21 bases between. TCRbeta library construction was performed incorporating unique molecular identifiers. TCRdb fed the PCR reads into MiXCR, producing one record per CDR3 protein. The sample contains some 640,000 distinct CDR3 sequences, over 15% of which appear only once.

The chain links TRBV5-6 to TRBJ2-7, with D perhaps given as TRBD1 or TRBD2 (5 bases each). The receptor was derived from a human donor who donated a stem cell graft to a child with acute myeloid leukemia. The sequenced sample was PBMCs from the stem cell graft donor, obtained from the stem cell graft. CDR3 coding DNA: TGTGCCAGCGGTTTTGGGGACGGACCTGGGGAGCAGTACTTC. This translates into CASGFGDGPGEQYF.